This T cell receptor beta chain was documented in a study of blood T cell repertoires in COVID-19. Patients at the Seattle site were enrolled during active infection and followed longitudinally. TCRdb's table, derived via immunoSEQ multiplex PCR, lists solely in-frame clones and lacks some. The data show over 100,000 clones, roughly 87% seen once. This receptor was obtained from a woman between 50 and 59 years old with COVID-19, enrolled during active disease. The specimen was peripheral blood.

The CDR3 region is CASRFRLRTLAKNIQYF. DNA of the CDR3: TGTGCAAGTCGCTTCCGTTTGCGCACTTTAGCCAAAAACATTCAGTACTTC. This chain uses TRBV12-2 with TRBJ2-4; the DNA was not compared with TRBD2, the D call given in the table. TRBV12-2 is reported as a pseudogene. CDR3 length equals 17 residues.